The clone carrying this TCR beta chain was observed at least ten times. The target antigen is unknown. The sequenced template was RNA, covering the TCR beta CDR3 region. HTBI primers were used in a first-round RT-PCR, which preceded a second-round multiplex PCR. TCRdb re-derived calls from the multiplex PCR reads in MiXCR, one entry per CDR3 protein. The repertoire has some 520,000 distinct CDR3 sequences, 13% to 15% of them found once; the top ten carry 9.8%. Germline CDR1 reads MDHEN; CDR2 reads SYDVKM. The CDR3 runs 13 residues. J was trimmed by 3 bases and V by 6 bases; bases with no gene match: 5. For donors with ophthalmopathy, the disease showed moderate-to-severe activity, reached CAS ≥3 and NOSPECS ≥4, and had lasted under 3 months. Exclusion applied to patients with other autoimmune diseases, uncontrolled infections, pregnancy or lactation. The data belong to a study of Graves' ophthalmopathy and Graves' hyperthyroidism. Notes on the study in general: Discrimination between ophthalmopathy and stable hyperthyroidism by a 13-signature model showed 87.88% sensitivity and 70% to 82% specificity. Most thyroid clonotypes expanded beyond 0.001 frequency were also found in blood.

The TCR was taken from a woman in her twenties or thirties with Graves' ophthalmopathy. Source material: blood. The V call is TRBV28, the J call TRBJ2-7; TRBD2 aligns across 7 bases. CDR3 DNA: TGTGCCAGCAGACGGAGCGGGATCTACGAGCAGTACTTC. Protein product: CASRRSGIYEQYF.